This is a list of T cell receptor beta chains from one sample in a study of post-analysis software for immune sequencing data. Using its own MiXCR run on the PCR reads, TCRdb lists one record per CDR3 protein. The sample shows 650,000 to 850,000 distinct CDR3 sequences, around 45% of them seen only once. Sequenced material: blood. These receptors were obtained from a girl aged 10 to 17 with multiple sclerosis. The CDR3 runs from the conserved cysteine through the conserved F or W. Fields, in order: D gene, J gene, clone size, V gene, CDR3 DNA, CDR3 protein. A D gene is named only where the DNA matches it firmly. Expanded clones are given a class, and other clones once, few, many or no size at all.

D: .
J: TRBJ1-1
size: .
V: TRBV6-4
DNA: TGTGCCGGCAGTGAGCCCCAGGGGTCCCTGGGTCCTACTGAAGCTTTCTTT
CDR3: CAGSEPQGSLGPTEAFF

D: .
J: TRBJ1-2
size: .
V: TRBV7-9
DNA: TGTGCCAGCAGCTACCGGACAGAGGGGTATGGCTACACCTTC
CDR3: CASSYRTEGYGYTF

D: TRBD2
J: TRBJ2-7
size: few
V: TRBV7-9
DNA: TGTGCCAGCAGCCCCTCGACTAGCGTATCCTACGAGCAGTACTTC
CDR3: CASSPSTSVSYEQYF

D: .
J: TRBJ1-2
size: few
V: TRBV12-3/TRBV12-4
DNA: TGTGCCAGCAGTTCCCCGGTTCTGGGTTATGGCTACACCTTC
CDR3: CASSSPVLGYGYTF

D: TRBD2
J: TRBJ2-1
size: few
V: TRBV5-1
DNA: TGCGCCAGCAGCTTGGCGGCGAGCGGGAGGCTGAGCTCCTACAATGAGCAGTTCTTC
CDR3: CASSLAASGRLSSYNEQFF

D: TRBD2
J: TRBJ2-1
size: .
V: TRBV6-6
DNA: TGTGCCAGCAGTTACTCGGGACTAGCGGGGCAGAATGAGCAGTTCTTC
CDR3: CASSYSGLAGQNEQFF

D: .
J: TRBJ2-7
size: .
V: TRBV6-6
DNA: TGTGCCAGCAGTACCCCGGGTGGGCCGCCGGGCGAGCAGTACTTC
CDR3: CASSTPGGPPGEQYF

D: TRBD2
J: TRBJ2-7
size: many
V: TRBV4-2
DNA: TGTGCCAGCAGCCAAGGGACTAGCGGAGACTACGAGCAGTACTTC
CDR3: CASSQGTSGDYEQYF

D: TRBD1
J: TRBJ2-5
size: .
V: TRBV5-6
DNA: TGTGCCAGCAGCCGTCAGGGGGCTGAGACCCAGTACTTC
CDR3: CASSRQGAETQYF

D: TRBD2
J: TRBJ2-7
size: many
V: TRBV5-6
DNA: TGTGCCAGCAGCTCGGGACTATCCCCCTACGAGCAGTACTTC
CDR3: CASSSGLSPYEQYF

D: .
J: TRBJ1-5
size: .
V: TRBV29-1
DNA: TGCAGCGTTGGGGGGGGTAGCAATCAGCCCCAGCATTTT
CDR3: CSVGGGSNQPQHF

D: TRBD1
J: TRBJ1-5
size: .
V: TRBV15
DNA: TGTGCCACCAGCAGAGATCCGGGACAGGGTCCCAATCAGCCCCAGCATTTT
CDR3: CATSRDPGQGPNQPQHF